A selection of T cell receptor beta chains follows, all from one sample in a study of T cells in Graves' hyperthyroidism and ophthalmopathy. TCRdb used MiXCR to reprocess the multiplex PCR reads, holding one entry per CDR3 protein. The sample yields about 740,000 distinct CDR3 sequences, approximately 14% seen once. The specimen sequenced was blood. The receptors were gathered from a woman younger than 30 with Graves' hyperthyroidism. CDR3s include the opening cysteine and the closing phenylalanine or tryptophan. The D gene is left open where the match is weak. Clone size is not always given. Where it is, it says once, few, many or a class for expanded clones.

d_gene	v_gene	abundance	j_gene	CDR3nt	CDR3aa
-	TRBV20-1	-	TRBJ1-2	TGCAGTGCTCCTACTACCTATGGCTACACCTTC	CSAPTTYGYTF
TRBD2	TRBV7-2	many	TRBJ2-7	TGTGCCAGCAGCTTACTACCAGCGGGAGTAAACGAGCAGTACTTC	CASSLLPAGVNEQYF
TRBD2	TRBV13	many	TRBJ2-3	TGTGCCAGCAGCTCCCCTGGCACTAGCGGCGGCAGTTCCACAGATACGCAGTATTTT	CASSSPGTSGGSSTDTQYF
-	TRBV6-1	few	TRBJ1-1	TGTGCCAGCAGTGAAGGGGTTGAAGCTTTCTTT	CASSEGVEAFF
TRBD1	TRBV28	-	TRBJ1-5	TGTGCCAGCAGTTTATACAGGGGTAGTGATCAGCCCCAGCATTTT	CASSLYRGSDQPQHF
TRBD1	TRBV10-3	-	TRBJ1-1	TGTGCCATCAGTGAGCCATGGACAGGGGGCACTGAAGCTTTCTTT	CAISEPWTGGTEAFF
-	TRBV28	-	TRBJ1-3	TGTGCCAGCAGGTTAACAGGGACCGCTGGAAACACCATATATTTT	CASRLTGTAGNTIYF
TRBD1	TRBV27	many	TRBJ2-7	TGTGCCAGCAGTCCCGAGACAGGGGGACCCTACGAGCAGTACTTC	CASSPETGGPYEQYF
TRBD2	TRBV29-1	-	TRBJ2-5	TGCAGCGTTGGGAGGGAGGGGAGAGAGACCCAGTACTTC	CSVGREGRETQYF
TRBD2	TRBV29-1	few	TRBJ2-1	TGCAGCGTTGCTAGCGGGAATGAGCAGTTCTTC	CSVASGNEQFF
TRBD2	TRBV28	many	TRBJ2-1	TGTGCCAGCAGAACGGGAGGGCACAATGAGCAGTTCTTC	CASRTGGHNEQFF
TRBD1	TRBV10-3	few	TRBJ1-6	TGTGCCATCGGGACAGGGGTTAGCAATTCACCCCTCCACTTT	CAIGTGVSNSPLHF
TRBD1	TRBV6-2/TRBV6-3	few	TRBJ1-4	TGTGCCAGCAGTGGAACCGGGACAGGAGGTGAAAAACTGTTTTTT	CASSGTGTGGEKLFF
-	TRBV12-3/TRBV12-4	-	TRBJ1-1	TGTGCCAGCAAGAAAGCAGGGGAAACTGAAGCTTTCTTT	CASKKAGETEAFF
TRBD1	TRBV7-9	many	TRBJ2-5	TGTGCCAGCAGCGGACAGGGGGCGGAGGAGACCCAGTACTTC	CASSGQGAEETQYF
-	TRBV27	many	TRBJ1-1	TGTGCCAGCAGTTTATACCAATCAGGGTTCACTGAAGCTTTCTTT	CASSLYQSGFTEAFF
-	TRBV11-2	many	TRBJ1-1	TGTGCCAGCAGCCTAGGGACACCCGAAGCTTTCTTT	CASSLGTPEAFF
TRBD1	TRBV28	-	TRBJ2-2	TGTGCCAGCAGTATGACAGGGGGGTTAGGCACCGGGGAGCTGTTTTTT	CASSMTGGLGTGELFF
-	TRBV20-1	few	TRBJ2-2	TGCAGTGCCCCGGACAGCTGGACCGGGGAGCTGTTTTTT	CSAPDSWTGELFF
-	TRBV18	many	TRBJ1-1	TGTGCCAGCTCACACAAGGGGCGCAGGGGGAACACTGAAGCTTTCTTT	CASSHKGRRGNTEAFF
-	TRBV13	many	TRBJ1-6	TGTGCCAGCAGCTTGGGACTGCAGCTCTATAATTCACCCCTCCACTTT	CASSLGLQLYNSPLHF
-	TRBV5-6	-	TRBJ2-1	TGTGCCAGCAGCTTGGTCGCGTACTCCTACAATGAGCAGTTCTTC	CASSLVAYSYNEQFF
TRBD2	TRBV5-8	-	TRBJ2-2	TGTGCCAGCAGCTGGACTAGCGGAGCCCTGGGCACCGGGGAGCTGTTTTTT	CASSWTSGALGTGELFF
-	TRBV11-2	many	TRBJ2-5	TGTGCCAGCACCCCAAGCATACAAGAGACCCAGTACTTC	CASTPSIQETQYF
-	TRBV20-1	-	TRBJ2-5	TGCAGTGCTAGGGGGGCCGGGGAGACCCAGTACTTC	CSARGAGETQYF
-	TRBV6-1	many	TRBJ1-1	TGTGCCAGCAGTTATCCAACCACTGAAGCTTTCTTT	CASSYPTTEAFF
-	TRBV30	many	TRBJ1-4	TGTGCCTGGAGGGGGGTAGGGGAAAAACTGTTTTTT	CAWRGVGEKLFF
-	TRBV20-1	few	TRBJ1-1	TGCAGTGCTAACAGCATGAACACTGAAGCTTTCTTT	CSANSMNTEAFF
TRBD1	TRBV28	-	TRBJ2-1	TGTGCCAGCATGGGGGCACAGGGGGCGGTCAATGAGCAGTTCTTC	CASMGAQGAVNEQFF
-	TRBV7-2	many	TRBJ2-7	TGTGCCAGCAGTCCCCGGAGGGAGCAGTACTTC	CASSPRREQYF
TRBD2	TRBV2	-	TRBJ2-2	TGTGCCAGCAGTTCTGGACTAGTACAGGTCACCGGGGAGCTGTTTTTT	CASSSGLVQVTGELFF
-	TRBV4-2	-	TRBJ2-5	TGTGCCAGCAGCCAAGATGGGGGGCCAGACCAAGGGACCCAGTACTTC	CASSQDGGPDQGTQYF
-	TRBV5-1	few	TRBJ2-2	TGCGCCAGCAGCCTGTACGGACCGTTGGAAAGGGGCACCGGGGAGCTGTTTTTT	CASSLYGPLERGTGELFF
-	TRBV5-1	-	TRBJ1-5	TGCGCCAGCAGCCCGGGGGGGACTCATCAGCCCCAGCATTTT	CASSPGGTHQPQHF
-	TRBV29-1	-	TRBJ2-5	TGCAGCGTTGACACGGGAGATCTGACCCAGTACTTC	CSVDTGDLTQYF
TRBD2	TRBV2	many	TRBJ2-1	TGTGCCAGCAGTGCAACACGGGGACTAGTATCGGAGCAGTTCTTC	CASSATRGLVSEQFF
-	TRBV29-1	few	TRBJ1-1	TGCAGCCTAGAGGGGAGCAACACTGAAGCTTTCTTT	CSLEGSNTEAFF
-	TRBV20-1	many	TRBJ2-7	TGCAGTGCTAGAGATACCGCGGAGGCTCAAGAGCAGTACTTC	CSARDTAEAQEQYF
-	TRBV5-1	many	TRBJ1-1	TGCGCCAGCAGCTATGAGAAGAACACTGAAGCTTTCTTT	CASSYEKNTEAFF
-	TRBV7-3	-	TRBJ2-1	TGTGCCAGCAGCGCAAGGGGGACTGCCATGTTCTTC	CASSARGTAMFF
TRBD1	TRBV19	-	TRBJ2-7	TGTGCCAGTAGTCCCAGGGGGAACTATCTCTCCTACGAGCAGTACTTC	CASSPRGNYLSYEQYF
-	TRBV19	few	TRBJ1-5	TGTGCCAGTAGCCTATGGGGGGAGCAACAGCCCCAGCATTTT	CASSLWGEQQPQHF
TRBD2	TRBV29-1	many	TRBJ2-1	TGCAGCGTCGCAGGGACTAGCGGGAGGTCGGGGAATGAGCAGTTCTTC	CSVAGTSGRSGNEQFF
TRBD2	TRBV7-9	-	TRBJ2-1	TGTGCCAGCAGCTTACAGGTCCTTTCAGCGGGGGTATACAATGAGCAGTTCTTC	CASSLQVLSAGVYNEQFF
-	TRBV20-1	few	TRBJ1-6	TGCAGTGCTAGGAGGGGGGGGTGGTTGTCACCCCTCCACTTT	CSARRGGWLSPLHF
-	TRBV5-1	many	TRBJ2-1	TGCGCCAGCAGCTTGGAAGGGGAGCAGTTCTTC	CASSLEGEQFF
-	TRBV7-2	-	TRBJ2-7	TGTGCCAGCAGCTTAGAACCCCAACGGCACGAGCAGTACTTC	CASSLEPQRHEQYF
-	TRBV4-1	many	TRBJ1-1	TGCGCCAGTGAAAGAGGGGAAGGGCGGACTGAAGCTTTCTTT	CASERGEGRTEAFF
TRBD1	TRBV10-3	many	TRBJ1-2	TGTGCCATCAGGCCCGGGACAGAACGTGGCTACACCTTC	CAIRPGTERGYTF
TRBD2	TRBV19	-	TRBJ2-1	TGTGCCAGTAGTATCCTGCGGGAGAGGTACAATGAGCAGTTCTTC	CASSILRERYNEQFF
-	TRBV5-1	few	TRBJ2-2	TGCGCCAGCAGCTCGGACAGAGTTGGCACCGGGGAGCTGTTTTTT	CASSSDRVGTGELFF
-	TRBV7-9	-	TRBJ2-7	TGTGCCAGCAGCTTTGACACCTTTCTTTCCTACGAGCAGTACTTC	CASSFDTFLSYEQYF
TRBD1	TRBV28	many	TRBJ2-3	TGTGCCAGCAGTTTACGGGGACAGGGTAGGAGAGATACGCAGTATTTT	CASSLRGQGRRDTQYF
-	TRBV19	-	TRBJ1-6	TGTGCCAGTAGTACCGGGACTGTCCTTAACCCCCTCCACTTT	CASSTGTVLNPLHF
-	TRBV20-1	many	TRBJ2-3	TGCAGTGCTAGGGGGCTAAGTGGGATTACGCAGTATTTT	CSARGLSGITQYF
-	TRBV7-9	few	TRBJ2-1	TGTGCCAGCAGCTATGCCGTGGACAACCGGGAGCAGTTCTTC	CASSYAVDNREQFF
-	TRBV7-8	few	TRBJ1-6	TGTGCCAGCAGCTTAGCTGAAACAGGGAATTCACCCCTCCACTTT	CASSLAETGNSPLHF